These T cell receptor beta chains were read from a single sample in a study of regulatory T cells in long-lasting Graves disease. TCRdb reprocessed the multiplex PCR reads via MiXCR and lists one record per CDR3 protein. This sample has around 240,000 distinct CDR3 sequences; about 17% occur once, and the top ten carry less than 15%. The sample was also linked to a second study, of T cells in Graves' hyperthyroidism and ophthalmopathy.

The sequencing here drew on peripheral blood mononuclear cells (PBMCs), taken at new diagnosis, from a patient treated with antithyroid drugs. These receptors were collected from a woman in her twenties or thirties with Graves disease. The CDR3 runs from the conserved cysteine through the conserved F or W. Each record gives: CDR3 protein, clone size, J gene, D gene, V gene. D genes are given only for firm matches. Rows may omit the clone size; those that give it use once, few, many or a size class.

CDR3 protein: CASSLPWTGDHQETQYF; clone size: many; J gene: TRBJ2-5; D gene: TRBD1; V gene: TRBV7-9
CDR3 protein: CASSEKPPGTGFYEQYF; clone size: few; J gene: TRBJ2-7; D gene: TRBD1; V gene: TRBV10-1
CDR3 protein: CAGSLGGSTGNTIYF; clone size: few; J gene: TRBJ1-3; D gene: -; V gene: TRBV5-1
CDR3 protein: CASSFRGYEQYF; clone size: many; J gene: TRBJ2-7; D gene: -; V gene: TRBV5-1
CDR3 protein: CSVEGSLVSIGRGYTF; clone size: many; J gene: TRBJ1-2; D gene: -; V gene: TRBV29-1
CDR3 protein: CASSLEIRDIQYF; clone size: few; J gene: TRBJ2-4; D gene: -; V gene: TRBV12-3/TRBV12-4
CDR3 protein: CASGPGTMDEQFF; clone size: many; J gene: TRBJ2-1; D gene: -; V gene: TRBV12-5
CDR3 protein: CATSRGRYNEQFF; clone size: -; J gene: TRBJ2-1; D gene: -; V gene: TRBV15
CDR3 protein: CASSLVVSQAYNEQFF; clone size: many; J gene: TRBJ2-1; D gene: -; V gene: TRBV7-2
CDR3 protein: CASSRSGGDSYEQYF; clone size: -; J gene: TRBJ2-7; D gene: TRBD2; V gene: TRBV5-4
CDR3 protein: CSARRASGGASTDTQYF; clone size: -; J gene: TRBJ2-3; D gene: TRBD2; V gene: TRBV20-1
CDR3 protein: CSARQDSEAFF; clone size: many; J gene: TRBJ1-1; D gene: -; V gene: TRBV20-1
CDR3 protein: CASNRPNYGYTF; clone size: few; J gene: TRBJ1-2; D gene: -; V gene: TRBV9
CDR3 protein: CASSYSGLSGGATNEKLFF; clone size: -; J gene: TRBJ1-4; D gene: TRBD1; V gene: TRBV6-5
CDR3 protein: CASSLWDRGNTGELFF; clone size: few; J gene: TRBJ2-2; D gene: TRBD1; V gene: TRBV5-6
CDR3 protein: CASSLAGELFF; clone size: many; J gene: TRBJ2-2; D gene: -; V gene: TRBV11-2
CDR3 protein: CASSDYREGMNTEAFF; clone size: -; J gene: TRBJ1-1; D gene: -; V gene: TRBV25-1
CDR3 protein: CASAAATDTQYF; clone size: many; J gene: TRBJ2-3; D gene: -; V gene: TRBV18
CDR3 protein: CASSIEGATNEKLFF; clone size: -; J gene: TRBJ1-4; D gene: -; V gene: TRBV19
CDR3 protein: CARTLGVVENTEAFF; clone size: many; J gene: TRBJ1-1; D gene: -; V gene: TRBV7-9
CDR3 protein: CACSTIAETQYF; clone size: -; J gene: TRBJ2-5; D gene: -; V gene: TRBV2
CDR3 protein: CASSVEGSNGGANEQFF; clone size: many; J gene: TRBJ2-1; D gene: TRBD2; V gene: TRBV9
CDR3 protein: CASSHSDFLYGYTF; clone size: many; J gene: TRBJ1-2; D gene: -; V gene: TRBV7-9
CDR3 protein: CASSELGNQPQHF; clone size: many; J gene: TRBJ1-5; D gene: -; V gene: TRBV6-1
CDR3 protein: CASSQGFTGDKETQYF; clone size: many; J gene: TRBJ2-5; D gene: TRBD1; V gene: TRBV4-2
CDR3 protein: CASSFLMGAYEQYF; clone size: many; J gene: TRBJ2-7; D gene: -; V gene: TRBV6-5
CDR3 protein: CASSLIGSGEYNEQFF; clone size: few; J gene: TRBJ2-1; D gene: -; V gene: TRBV7-3
CDR3 protein: CASSPERLF; clone size: many; J gene: TRBJ1-1; D gene: -; V gene: TRBV18
CDR3 protein: CASSLSGEPNEKLFF; clone size: once; J gene: TRBJ1-4; D gene: -; V gene: TRBV5-1
CDR3 protein: CASSLGEYSYEQYF; clone size: many; J gene: TRBJ2-7; D gene: -; V gene: TRBV7-9
CDR3 protein: CASSQVGGPTEKQYF; clone size: -; J gene: TRBJ2-7; D gene: -; V gene: TRBV4-1
CDR3 protein: CASSLFTGNTEAFF; clone size: many; J gene: TRBJ1-1; D gene: -; V gene: TRBV5-1
CDR3 protein: CASSYSMGARTGELFF; clone size: many; J gene: TRBJ2-2; D gene: -; V gene: TRBV6-5
CDR3 protein: CASSFAGARYF; clone size: few; J gene: TRBJ2-7; D gene: -; V gene: TRBV28
CDR3 protein: CASSPPAFTEAFF; clone size: many; J gene: TRBJ1-1; D gene: -; V gene: TRBV12-3/TRBV12-4
CDR3 protein: CASSGLAGGYEQYF; clone size: many; J gene: TRBJ2-7; D gene: TRBD2; V gene: TRBV6-2/TRBV6-3
CDR3 protein: CAQGGSLANTEAFF; clone size: many; J gene: TRBJ1-1; D gene: TRBD1; V gene: TRBV2
CDR3 protein: CASSTRRNLASPENYGYTF; clone size: many; J gene: TRBJ1-2; D gene: -; V gene: TRBV6-1
CDR3 protein: CASHQSFNEKLFF; clone size: many; J gene: TRBJ1-4; D gene: -; V gene: TRBV11-2
CDR3 protein: CASSTGQGLNTEAFF; clone size: few; J gene: TRBJ1-1; D gene: TRBD1; V gene: TRBV7-6
CDR3 protein: CASGDRDRDNYGYTF; clone size: many; J gene: TRBJ1-2; D gene: TRBD1; V gene: TRBV7-9
CDR3 protein: CASSLTAFPVFYPVGPQHF; clone size: many; J gene: TRBJ1-5; D gene: -; V gene: TRBV7-3
CDR3 protein: CASSPRRVGRRNQPQHF; clone size: many; J gene: TRBJ1-5; D gene: -; V gene: TRBV7-8
CDR3 protein: CSARPDMNTEAFF; clone size: many; J gene: TRBJ1-1; D gene: -; V gene: TRBV20-1
CDR3 protein: CASSSTGATEAFF; clone size: -; J gene: TRBJ1-1; D gene: TRBD1; V gene: TRBV7-9
CDR3 protein: CASSVWQNTEAFF; clone size: many; J gene: TRBJ1-1; D gene: -; V gene: TRBV6-2/TRBV6-3
CDR3 protein: CATSRDSAGASYGYTF; clone size: many; J gene: TRBJ1-2; D gene: -; V gene: TRBV15
CDR3 protein: CASSLGARPTQYF; clone size: many; J gene: TRBJ2-5; D gene: -; V gene: TRBV13